Listed here are 15 T cell receptor beta chains from one sample, sequenced in a study of blood T cell repertoires in COVID-19. The data were produced by immunoSEQ multiplex PCR, yet TCRdb's version contains in-frame clones alone and is incomplete. The sample holds under 85,000 clones, roughly 76% seen once. The sequenced sample was peripheral blood. Receptors were obtained from an elderly woman with active or convalescent COVID-19.

This clone was recorded a few times. This chain joins TRBV7-2 and TRBJ2-5; D is undetermined. V lost 3 bases to trimming and J lost 5 bases, with 4 bases between them. The CDR3 length is 11 residues. CDR1 is SGHTA, CDR2 FQGNSA, per germline. The CDR3 DNA is TGTGCCAGCAGCTTTGCGGAGACCCAGTACTTC. Translating it yields CASSFAETQYF.

The J gene is TRBJ2-7, the V gene TRBV7-2; D not certain. The CDR3 length is 11 residues. Trimming removed 4 bases from V and 2 bases from J, with 3 bases in between. The germline V gene has CDR1 SGHTA and CDR2 FQGNSA. The CDR3 sequence: CASSSTYEQYF. The CDR3, as DNA: TGTGCCAGCAGCTCCACCTACGAGCAGTACTTC.

The J gene is TRBJ1-2, the V gene TRBV5-6, with 8 bases that match TRBD1. Germline V lookup: CDR1 SGHDT, CDR2 YYEEEE. The junction had 6 bases not matched to a gene; V was cut back by 3 bases and J by 8 bases. The length of the CDR3 is 13 residues. CDR3 DNA: TGTGCCAGCAGCTGGTGGACAGGGACCGGCTACACCTTC. Translated: CASSWWTGTGYTF. Based on the CDR3 plus reference TRBV5-6 and TRBJ1-2, the full variable domain is DAGVTQSPTHLIKTRGQQVTLRCSPKSGHDTVSWYQQALGQGPQFIFQYYEEEERQRGNFPDRFSGHQFPNYSSELNVNALLLGDSALYLCASSWWTGTGYTFGSGTRLTVV.

The rearrangement joins TRBV18 to TRBJ2-1, with a possible D match to TRBD1 (5 bases). CDR3 length: 16 amino acids. The V end was cut by 3 bases, the J end by 3 bases, with 15 bases between. CDR1 is KGHSH, CDR2 LQKENI, per germline. CDR3 sequence (DNA): TGTGCCAGCTCACCTAAAAACCAGGGAAGCTACAATGAGCAGTTCTTC. Translation gives CASSPKNQGSYNEQFF.

The chain employs TRBV6-1 and TRBJ2-7, with TRBD1 identical over 9 bases. The germline gives CDR1 MNHNS, CDR2 SASEGT. This CDR3 region has 16 residues. J lost 2 bases, V lost 1 base, and 6 bases had no gene match. The CDR3 protein is CASSEEGTGIPYEQYF. As DNA, the CDR3 is TGTGCCAGCAGTGAAGAAGGGACAGGGATTCCCTACGAGCAGTACTTC.

V gene TRBV5-1 combines with J gene TRBJ2-1; possibly TRBD1 for D (5 bases). V was cut by 1 base and J by 9 bases, with 14 bases left in between. CDR1 and CDR2 (germline): SGHRS, YFSETQ. There are 14 residues in the CDR3. The CDR3 nucleotides are TGCGCCAGCAGCTTGATCCCAGGGATGGCTGAGCAGTTCTTC. Its translation is CASSLIPGMAEQFF.

The chain uses TRBV20-1 and TRBJ1-5, with D uncertain. Germline CDR1 and CDR2: DFQATT and SNEGSKA (reference sequence). The CDR3 loop spans 14 amino acids. Trimming shortened V by 3 bases and J by 0 bases, and 9 bases separated the two germline ends. The CDR3 bases are TGCAGTGCTAGTACTGAAAATAGCAATCAGCCCCAGCATTTT. Translating it yields CSASTENSNQPQHF.

This clone turned up a few times. The chain recombines TRBV6-2 or TRBV6-3 with TRBJ2-2; 8 positions agree with TRBD2. This CDR3 is built from 17 residues. Unmatched junction bases numbered 14, after V lost 5 bases and J lost 6 bases. Germline CDR1 and CDR2: MNHEY and SVGEGT. CDR3 nucleotides: TGTGCCAGCAGTCCACTGGAGCGGGGGCCCGGCCCCGGGGAGCTGTTTTTT. The encoded protein is CASSPLERGPGPGELFF.

This clone was detected once. The J gene is TRBJ2-2, the V gene TRBV6-6, with TRBD2 matching 7 bases. Germline loops: CDR1 MNHNY, CDR2 SVGAGI (reference sequence). Trimming took 5 bases from V and 3 from J; bases not matched to a gene: 6. The CDR3 totals 15 residues. As DNA, the CDR3 is TGTGCCAGCAGTCCCCTGGGGGGGGACACCGGGGAGCTGTTTTTT. Its protein product is CASSPLGGDTGELFF.

The V and J genes are TRBV5-5 and TRBJ1-4; D perhaps matches TRBD1 (6 bases). Germline V gene data show CDR1 as SGHKS and CDR2 as YYEKEE (reference sequence). The CDR3 is made up of 16 amino acids. The ends were cut back, 7 bases at V and 7 bases at J, with 23 bases in the middle. The CDR3 loop is CASSPRRWGLSEKLFF. The CDR3, as DNA: TGTGCCAGCTCACCACGACGTTGGGGGCTCAGTGAAAAACTGTTTTTT.

The chain combines TRBV2 with TRBJ1-6, with 7 bases lining up with TRBD1. V lost 0 bases to trimming and J lost 7 bases; unmatched junction nucleotides: 6. Germline V gene lookup returns CDR1 SNHLY and CDR2 FYNNEI. This CDR3 is built from 16 residues. The CDR3 region is CASSEAETGRNSPLHF. The CDR3 DNA sequence: TGTGCCAGCAGTGAAGCAGAGACAGGGAGGAATTCACCCCTCCACTTT.

V is TRBV28 and J is TRBJ1-2; D call uncertain. With 7 bases removed from V and 6 bases from J, the gap between germline ends came to 12 bases. Germline V gene sequence: CDR1 MDHEN, CDR2 SYDVKM. This CDR3 is 12 amino acids long. CDR3 amino acids: CASKNSLHGYTF. CDR3 in DNA: TGTGCCAGCAAGAACTCTCTTCATGGCTACACCTTC.

The CDR3 DNA reads TGTGCCAGCAGTCTCGAAGGGGATCAGCCCCAGCATTTT. Translation gives CASSLEGDQPQHF. This chain connects TRBV6-5 to TRBJ1-5; maybe TRBD1 (5 bases). CDR1 is MNHEY, CDR2 SVGAGI, per germline. The V gene lost 5 bases and the J gene lost 5 bases, with 10 bases spanning the gap. There are 13 residues in the CDR3.

The V call is TRBV11-3, the J call TRBJ2-2; D uncertain. The CDR3 length is 15 residues. V was pared by 5 bases and J by 2 bases, with 12 bases between. CDR1 is SGHNT and CDR2 is YENEEA in the germline V gene. CDR3 DNA: TGTGCCAGCAGCCTTGACTCCCCCAACACCGGGGAGCTGTTTTTT. Translation gives CASSLDSPNTGELFF. The full variable domain, its missing parts supplied by reference TRBV11-3 and TRBJ2-2, is EAGVVQSPRYKIIEKKQPVAFWCNPISGHNTLYWYLQNLGQGPELLIRYENEEAVDDSQLPKDRFSAERLKGVDSTLKIQPAELGDSAVYLCASSLDSPNTGELFFGEGSRLTVL.

The chain couples TRBV5-1 to TRBJ2-3; TRBD1 aligns across 8 bases. The V segment lost 0 bases and the J segment 6 bases; nucleotides outside the gene matches: 9. The CDR3 consists of 16 residues. Germline CDR1 and CDR2: SGHRS and YFSETQ. The CDR3 here is CASSLVRTGRSDTQYF. CDR3 in DNA: TGCGCCAGCAGCTTGGTCAGGACAGGGCGGTCGGATACGCAGTATTTT. Using reference TRBV5-1 and TRBJ2-3 for the parts outside the CDR3, the full variable domain is KAGVTQTPRYLIKTRGQQVTLSCSPISGHRSVSWYQQTPGQGLQFLFEYFSETQRNKGNFPGRFSGRQFSNSRSEMNVSTLELGDSALYLCASSLVRTGRSDTQYFGPGTRLTVL.